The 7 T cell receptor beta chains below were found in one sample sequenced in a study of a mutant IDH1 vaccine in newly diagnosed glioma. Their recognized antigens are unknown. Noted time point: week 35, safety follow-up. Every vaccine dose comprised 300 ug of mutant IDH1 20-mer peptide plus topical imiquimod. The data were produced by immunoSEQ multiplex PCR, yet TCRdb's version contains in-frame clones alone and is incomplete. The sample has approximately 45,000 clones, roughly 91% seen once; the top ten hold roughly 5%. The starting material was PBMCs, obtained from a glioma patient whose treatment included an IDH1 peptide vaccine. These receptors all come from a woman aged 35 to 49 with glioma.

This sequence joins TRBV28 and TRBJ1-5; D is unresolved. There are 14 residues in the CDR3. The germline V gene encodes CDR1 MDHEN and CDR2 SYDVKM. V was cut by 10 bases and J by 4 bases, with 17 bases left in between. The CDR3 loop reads CAITSPGRNQPQHF. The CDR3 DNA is TGTGCCATCACCAGTCCGGGGAGGAATCAGCCCCAGCATTTT. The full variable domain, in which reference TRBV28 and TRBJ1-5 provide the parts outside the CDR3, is DVKVTQSSRYLVKRTGEKVFLECVQDMDHENMFWYRQDPGLGLRLIYFSYDVKMKEKGDIPEGYSVSREKKERFSLILESASTNQTSMYLCAITSPGRNQPQHFGDGTRLSIL.

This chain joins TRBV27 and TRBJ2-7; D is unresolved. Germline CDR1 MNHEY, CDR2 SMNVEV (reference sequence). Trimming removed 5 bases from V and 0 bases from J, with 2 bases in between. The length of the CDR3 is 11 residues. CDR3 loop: CASSPSYEQYF. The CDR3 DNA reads TGTGCCAGCAGTCCCTCCTACGAGCAGTACTTC.

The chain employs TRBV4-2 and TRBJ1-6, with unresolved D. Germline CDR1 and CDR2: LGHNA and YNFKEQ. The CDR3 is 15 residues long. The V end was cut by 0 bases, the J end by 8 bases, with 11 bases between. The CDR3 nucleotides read TGTGCCAGCAGCCAAGATTACACCAATTATTCACCCCTCCACTTT. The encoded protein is CASSQDYTNYSPLHF.

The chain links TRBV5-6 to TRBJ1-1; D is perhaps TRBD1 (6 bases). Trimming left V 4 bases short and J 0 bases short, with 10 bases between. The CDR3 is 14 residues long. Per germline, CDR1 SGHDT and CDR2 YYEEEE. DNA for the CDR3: TGTGCCAGCAGCCGACAGGTAATGAACACTGAAGCTTTCTTT. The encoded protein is CASSRQVMNTEAFF. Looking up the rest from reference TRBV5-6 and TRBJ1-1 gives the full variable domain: DAGVTQSPTHLIKTRGQQVTLRCSPKSGHDTVSWYQQALGQGPQFIFQYYEEEERQRGNFPDRFSGHQFPNYSSELNVNALLLGDSALYLCASSRQVMNTEAFFGQGTRLTVV.

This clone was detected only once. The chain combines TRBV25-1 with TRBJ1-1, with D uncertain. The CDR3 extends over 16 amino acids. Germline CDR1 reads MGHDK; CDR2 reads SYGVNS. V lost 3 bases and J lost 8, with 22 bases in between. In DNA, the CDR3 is TGTGCCAGCAGTGATCAGGCCAGAGCCCCCTCAGGAGAAGCTTTCTTT. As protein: CASSDQARAPSGEAFF.

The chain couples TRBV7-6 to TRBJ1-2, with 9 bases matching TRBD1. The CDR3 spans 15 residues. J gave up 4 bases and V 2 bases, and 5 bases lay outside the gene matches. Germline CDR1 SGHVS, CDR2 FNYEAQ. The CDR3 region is CASSLTQGAFYGYTF. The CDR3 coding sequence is TGTGCCAGCAGCTTAACACAGGGGGCTTTCTATGGCTACACCTTC. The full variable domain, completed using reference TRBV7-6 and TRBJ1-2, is GAGVSQSPRYKVTKRGQDVALRCDPISGHVSLYWYRQALGQGPEFLTYFNYEAQQDKSGLPNDRFSAERPEGSISTLTIQRTEQRDSAMYRCASSLTQGAFYGYTFGSGTRLTVV.

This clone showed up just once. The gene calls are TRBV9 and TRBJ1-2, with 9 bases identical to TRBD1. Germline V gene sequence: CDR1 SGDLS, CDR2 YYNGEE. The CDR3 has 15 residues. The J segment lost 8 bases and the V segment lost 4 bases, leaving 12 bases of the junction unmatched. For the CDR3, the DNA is TGTGCCAGCAGCTCCAGCCCCGGGACAGGGACCGGCTACACCTTC. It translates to CASSSSPGTGTGYTF.